A selection of T cell receptor beta chains follows, all from one sample in a study of CD4 T cells in relation to SARS-CoV-2 and coronaviruses. The method was immunoSEQ multiplex PCR; TCRdb's version includes in-frame clones alone and lacks a portion of them. The profile shows 50,000 to 70,000 clones, around 90% of them singletons. The sample was naive CD4+ T cells from PBMCs. These receptors all come from an adult with COVID-19. The CDR3 runs from the conserved cysteine through the conserved F or W.

cdr3_aa,j_call,v_call
CASSQEKTSGRSQYF,TRBJ2-3,TRBV4-1
CASSSGGSGANVLTF,TRBJ2-6,TRBV28
CASSRAGTGAYEQYF,TRBJ2-7,TRBV19
CASSLYQETQYF,TRBJ2-5,TRBV18
CSASHPTRSTNEQFF,TRBJ2-1,TRBV20-1
CASSQRLGNDGYTF,TRBJ1-2,TRBV4-2
CASRPGGRNEKLFF,TRBJ1-4,TRBV10-2
CASSSSLPGGREAFF,TRBJ1-1,TRBV5-1
CASAYGQTYEQYF,TRBJ2-7,TRBV5-1
CASSPPGTAVHEQYF,TRBJ2-7,TRBV18
CASSLGGPGTEAFF,TRBJ1-1,TRBV7-3
CASSFGLAAAGFYEQYF,TRBJ2-7,TRBV5-1
CASRFVAGTEAFF,TRBJ1-1,TRBV2
CAWSAGLLAEAFF,TRBJ1-1,TRBV30
CASSFSGPGGEQYF,TRBJ2-7,TRBV5-7
CASIRGAGSTGELFF,TRBJ2-2,TRBV28
CASSSMTAYEQYF,TRBJ2-7,TRBV5-4
CAISEYTSQETQYF,TRBJ2-5,TRBV10-3
CASSLTHPYEQYF,TRBJ2-7,TRBV7-2
CASNGEQGLSTDTQYF,TRBJ2-3,TRBV27
CASSLESGTGYEQYF,TRBJ2-7,TRBV7-2
CASIRGEDNEQFF,TRBJ2-1,TRBV2
CASSRVAGEDIQYF,TRBJ2-4,TRBV18
CASSWTGGLMNTEAFF,TRBJ1-1,TRBV5-1
CASSSQGGSPLHF,TRBJ1-6,TRBV7-2
CASRGDRDGTEAFF,TRBJ1-1,TRBV19
CASSNVPGEQFF,TRBJ2-1,TRBV2
CASSPTQGNNQPQHF,TRBJ1-5,TRBV18
CASSLKRGASGYTDTQYF,TRBJ2-3,TRBV3-1/TRBV3-2
CASSIMTGQYEQYF,TRBJ2-7,TRBV19
CASSRTGQGGEAFF,TRBJ1-1,TRBV2
CASRTETGAYEQYF,TRBJ2-7,TRBV2
CASSSDRLDEQYF,TRBJ2-7,TRBV5-4
CASSSGTGALTYTGELFF,TRBJ2-2,TRBV7-9
CASSLTGNGNQPQHF,TRBJ1-5,TRBV7-3
CASSPSRDQPQHF,TRBJ1-5,TRBV18
CASSILAGGNEQFF,TRBJ2-1,TRBV7-3
CASSRPDSALHSEQFF,TRBJ2-1,TRBV6-2/TRBV6-3
CASNGRLGEQPQHF,TRBJ1-5,TRBV19
CASSPTGPDTQYF,TRBJ2-3,TRBV11-1
CASSLGGTGQTQYF,TRBJ2-5,TRBV4-2
CASSLTGGGGYTF,TRBJ1-2,TRBV6-5
CAWSKRQGSTEAFF,TRBJ1-1,TRBV30
CASSTMGQGPTGELFF,TRBJ2-2,TRBV9
CASSPGRVNEKLFF,TRBJ1-4,TRBV7-9